These 17 T cell receptor beta chains share one sample of origin, sequenced in a study of blood T cell repertoires in COVID-19. Assay used: immunoSEQ multiplex PCR; TCRdb lists only in-frame clones, some missing. The table includes 150,000 or so clones, almost 85% detected once. What was sequenced was peripheral blood. The receptors come from a man aged 18 to 30 with active or convalescent COVID-19.

This chain connects TRBV7-7 to TRBJ2-1; 8 bases align to TRBD2. The germline CDR1 and CDR2 sequences are SSHAT and FNYEAQ (reference sequence). V was clipped by 1 base and J by 2 bases; unmatched bases: 4. The CDR3 consists of 16 residues. The CDR3 sequence is CASSLERGPPYNEQFF. The CDR3 coding sequence is TGTGCCAGCAGCTTAGAGCGGGGGCCCCCCTACAATGAGCAGTTCTTC.

Only one count was recorded for this clone. J is TRBJ2-1 and V is TRBV5-4, with TRBD1 matching over 7 bases. The CDR3 runs 13 residues. Trimming took 3 bases from V and 7 from J; bases not matched to a gene: 4. Germline V lookup: CDR1 SGHNT, CDR2 YYREEE (reference sequence). CDR3 coding DNA: TGTGCCAGCAGCTGGGGACAGACGAATGAGCAGTTCTTC. Translating it yields CASSWGQTNEQFF.

This clone was picked up a small number of times. V usage is TRBV5-1 and J usage is TRBJ2-5; weak D call: TRBD1 (5 bases). This CDR3 spans 13 amino acids. V lost 2 bases and J lost 2, with 7 bases in between. Per the germline V gene, CDR1 is SGHRS and CDR2 is YFSETQ. The CDR3 protein is CASSFQGQETQYF. DNA of the CDR3: TGCGCCAGCAGCTTCCAGGGACAAGAGACCCAGTACTTC.

This clone was counted ten times or more. The chain joins TRBV6-1 to TRBJ1-6; D gene ambiguous. Germline CDR1 reads MNHNS; CDR2 reads SASEGT. The length of the CDR3 is 15 residues. Trimming pared 1 base from V and 6 bases from J, leaving 10 bases between. The CDR3 region has the DNA TGTGCCAGCAGTGAAGAGGCAGGTTCTAATTCACCCCTCCACTTT. Encoded protein: CASSEEAGSNSPLHF.

This clone came up once. J is TRBJ1-2 and V is TRBV7-2; TRBD1 matches at 10 bases. V lost 4 bases, J lost 6 bases, and 8 bases stayed unmatched. CDR3 length equals 15 residues. Germline-derived CDR1 and CDR2 are SGHTA and FQGNSA. The CDR3 DNA is TGTGCCAGCAGCTCGCGACAGGGGGCCTTTCATGGCTACACCTTC. Residues: CASSSRQGAFHGYTF.

This clone was counted a few times. This chain joins TRBV2 and TRBJ2-2, with 8 bases lining up with TRBD2. Germline lookup yields CDR1 SNHLY and CDR2 FYNNEI. Trimming removed 6 bases from V and 6 bases from J; junction bases left unmatched: 12. The CDR3 length is 16 residues. The CDR3 coding sequence is TGTGCCAGCAGCGACTCCGGGACTAGAATATCCGGGGAGCTGTTTTTT. Its translation: CASSDSGTRISGELFF.

The chain couples TRBV10-3 to TRBJ2-5; TRBD1 agrees at 7 bases. Germline loops: CDR1 ENHRY, CDR2 SYGVKD. This CDR3 contains 15 residues. V trimming: 3 bases; J trimming: 3 bases; junction bases outside the gene matches: 7. The CDR3 reads CAISDPGQPKETQYF. Written as DNA, the CDR3 is TGTGCCATCAGTGATCCGGGACAGCCAAAAGAGACCCAGTACTTC.

This clone was seen a few times. The chain links TRBV6-1 to TRBJ1-2; 10 bases match TRBD1. This CDR3 contains 15 residues. The J segment lost 8 bases and the V segment lost 2 bases, leaving 8 bases of the junction unmatched. CDR1 and CDR2 from the germline V gene are MNHNS and SASEGT. The CDR3 protein is CASSEIVDRGRGYTF. In nucleotides, the CDR3 is TGTGCCAGCAGTGAAATAGTGGACAGGGGGAGAGGCTACACCTTC.

Only one count was recorded for this clone. The rearrangement joins TRBV2 to TRBJ2-7; TRBD2 matches at 9 bases. The CDR3 runs 17 residues. V shed 6 bases, J shed 4 bases, and the junction held 16 bases outside the gene matches. From germline, CDR1 is SNHLY and CDR2 FYNNEI. This chain's CDR3 is CASRRGSSGALGYEQYF. Here the CDR3 DNA reads TGTGCCAGCAGGAGGGGGTCTAGCGGGGCCCTAGGGTACGAGCAGTACTTC. The full variable domain, its missing parts supplied by reference TRBV2 and TRBJ2-7, is EPEVTQTPSHQVTQMGQEVILRCVPISNHLYFYWYRQILGQKVEFLVSFYNNEISEKSEIFDDQFSVERPDGSNFTLKIRSTKLEDSAMYFCASRRGSSGALGYEQYFGPGTRLTVT.

The gene calls are TRBV2 and TRBJ2-3; D is unresolved. V dropped 5 bases and J dropped 0 bases, with 12 bases sitting between them. CDR3 length: 15 amino acids. CDR1 SNHLY and CDR2 FYNNEI come from the germline V gene. CDR3 sequence: CASSIGRLSTDTQYF. CDR3 in DNA: TGTGCCAGCAGTATCGGTAGATTGAGCACAGATACGCAGTATTTT.

This clone occurred a few times. The chain carries TRBV2 and TRBJ2-2; possible D gene TRBD2, 6 bases. The CDR3 length is 14 residues. From germline, CDR1 is SNHLY and CDR2 FYNNEI. The germline V and J ends were trimmed by 7 bases and 3 bases, with 12 bases remaining between them. The DNA of the CDR3 is TGTGCCAGCATGGCGGGGATATACACCGGGGAGCTGTTTTTT. Amino acid sequence: CASMAGIYTGELFF. The variable domain in full, completed from reference TRBV2 and TRBJ2-2, reads EPEVTQTPSHQVTQMGQEVILRCVPISNHLYFYWYRQILGQKVEFLVSFYNNEISEKSEIFDDQFSVERPDGSNFTLKIRSTKLEDSAMYFCASMAGIYTGELFFGEGSRLTVL.

The chain combines TRBV4-2 with TRBJ2-5; 16 bases map to TRBD2. Germline CDR1 reads LGHNA; CDR2 reads YNFKEQ. V was pared by 1 base and J by 5 bases, with 4 bases of the junction left unmatched. This CDR3 comprises 17 residues. The CDR3 DNA follows: TGTGCCAGCAGCCAAGCGGGGACTAGCGGGGGGGCTGAGACCCAGTACTTC. Translating it yields CASSQAGTSGGAETQYF.

This clone was observed once. The rearrangement uses TRBV12-5 and TRBJ2-5; 10 bases are shared with TRBD1. Per the germline V gene, CDR1 is LGHNT and CDR2 is FRNRAP. The V gene end was trimmed by 4 bases and the J gene end by 2 bases; junction bases not matched to a gene: 10. The CDR3 loop spans 17 amino acids. The CDR3 sequence is CASGWGQGRMTQETQYF. As DNA, the CDR3 is TGTGCTAGTGGTTGGGGACAGGGGAGAATGACACAAGAGACCCAGTACTTC.

The chain couples TRBV18 to TRBJ2-3, with 10 bases aligning to TRBD2. The CDR3 runs to 18 residues. Germline CDR1 reads KGHSH; CDR2 reads LQKENI. V was clipped by 3 bases and J by 5 bases; unmatched bases: 14. CDR3 in amino acids: CASSPLEASGSKVDTQYF. Here the CDR3 DNA reads TGTGCCAGCTCACCCCTGGAGGCTAGCGGGAGTAAGGTAGATACGCAGTATTTT.

J is TRBJ2-2 and V is TRBV5-1; D might be TRBD2 (5 bases). V was pared by 6 bases and J by 0 bases, with 9 bases between. The CDR3 consists of 14 residues. Germline V gene lookup returns CDR1 SGHRS and CDR2 YFSETQ. The chain's CDR3 is CASTAGANTGELFF. CDR3 DNA sequence: TGCGCCAGCACGGCGGGTGCGAACACCGGGGAGCTGTTTTTT.

This chain joins TRBV5-1 and TRBJ2-7; the D gene is possibly TRBD2 (5 bases). Germline values: CDR1 SGHRS, CDR2 YFSETQ. The CDR3 totals 14 residues. Trimming took off 4 bases at V and 2 bases at J, with 13 bases between the two ends. DNA of the CDR3: TGCGCCAGCAGCACGCTGGACGGGACCTACGAGCAGTACTTC. It codes for CASSTLDGTYEQYF.

V and J are TRBV21-1 and TRBJ2-3; the table calls TRBD2, which could not be checked here. TRBV21-1 is tagged as a pseudogene. There are 20 residues in the CDR3. The CDR3 DNA reads as TGTGCCAGCAGCCCGCCTAGGCCGGGACTAGCGGGAGGGCCCGCAGATACGCAGTATTTT. Its protein product is CASSPPRPGLAGGPADTQYF.